These 30 T cell receptor beta chains were sequenced from one sample in a study of T cell clusters in autoimmune cytopenias. One tube held mixed TRB-A and TRB-B primer pools for touch-down PCR. TCRdb re-called the multiplex PCR reads; every CDR3 protein appears as one record, without DNA. In total, the table holds under 15,000 distinct CDR3 sequences. TRB amplification used approximately 250 ng of peripheral blood genomic DNA. Sequenced sample: peripheral blood. These receptors all stem from a human donor with an autoimmune cytopenia or autoimmune hepatitis (not recorded which).

This sequence joins TRBV6-2 or TRBV6-3 and TRBJ1-6. The CDR3 length is 13 residues. Germline loops: CDR1 MNHEY, CDR2 SVGEGT. The CDR3 is CASSYEYNSPLHF.

This chain links TRBV11-1 with TRBJ1-3. Germline CDR1 is SGHAT and CDR2 is FQDESV (reference sequence). This CDR3 spans 15 amino acids. The CDR3 protein is CASSLDWSSGNTIYF.

The chain employs TRBV30 and TRBJ1-6. Germline V CDR1 and CDR2: GTSNPN, SVGIG (reference sequence). This CDR3 spans 14 amino acids. The CDR3 region is CAWSARDFYSPLHF. The full variable domain, completed using reference TRBV30 and TRBJ1-6, is SQTIHQWPATLVQPVGSPLSLECTVEGTSNPNLYWYRQAAGRGLQLLFYSVGIGQISSEVPQNLSASRPQDRQFILSSKKLLLSDSGFYLCAWSARDFYSPLHFGNGTRLTVT.

This chain links TRBV5-6 with TRBJ1-4; TCRdb selects TRBD1, and the lack of DNA leaves this call unchecked. The CDR3 spans 14 residues. Germline loops: CDR1 SGHDT, CDR2 YYEEEE. The CDR3 protein is CASSRGTGDEKLFF.

This chain links TRBV5-6 with TRBJ2-5; TCRdb returns TRBD1, unconfirmable since there is no DNA. The CDR3 contains 14 residues. Germline V CDR1 and CDR2: SGHDT, YYEEEE. Here the CDR3 reads CASSLGTLQETQYF. Full variable domain (outside the CDR3, taken from reference TRBV5-6 and TRBJ2-5): DAGVTQSPTHLIKTRGQQVTLRCSPKSGHDTVSWYQQALGQGPQFIFQYYEEEERQRGNFPDRFSGHQFPNYSSELNVNALLLGDSALYLCASSLGTLQETQYFGPGTRLLVL.

CDR3 in amino acids: CASSYRGGTDTQYF. The chain has TRBV6-5 and TRBJ2-3; the TCRdb call, TRBD1, lacks DNA for checking. This CDR3 spans 14 amino acids. CDR1 and CDR2 (germline): MNHEY, SVGAGI.

The genes are TRBV18 and TRBJ2-1. CDR3 length: 14 residues. Looked up from germline, CDR1 is KGHSH and CDR2 is LQKENI. The CDR3 spells CASSHRGPYNEQFF.

The chain couples TRBV6-2 or TRBV6-3 to TRBJ1-5; the TCRdb call, TRBD1, lacks DNA for checking. CDR3 length equals 16 residues. The germline gives CDR1 MNHEY, CDR2 SVGEGT. The CDR3 region is CASRPGTGLGNQPQHF.

The V call is TRBV27, the J call TRBJ2-7; TCRdb proposes TRBD1, but this gene call is untestable without DNA. Germline-derived CDR1 and CDR2 are MNHEY and SMNVEV (reference sequence). This CDR3 contains 15 residues. The CDR3 spells CASSPRDPRNYEQYF.

The V call is TRBV6-5, the J call TRBJ2-1. Germline V CDR1 and CDR2: MNHEY, SVGAGI. CDR3 size: 11 residues. CDR3 sequence reads: CASSYLGWQFF.

The V call is TRBV7-6, the J call TRBJ2-2; absent DNA, TCRdb's TRBD1 call cannot be checked. This CDR3 is built from 15 residues. The germline V gene has CDR1 SGHVS and CDR2 FNYEAQ. CDR3 residues: CASSPRDRVTGELFF.

V and J are TRBV18 and TRBJ2-7; the TCRdb D gene call, TRBD1, has no DNA to confirm it. The length of the CDR3 is 16 residues. Germline-derived CDR1 and CDR2 are KGHSH and LQKENI. The CDR3 here is CASSPQGKVPPYEQYF.

The J gene is TRBJ1-1, the V gene TRBV5-4; TCRdb indicates TRBD1, and absent DNA this call remains unverified. CDR3 size: 13 residues. Germline V lookup: CDR1 SGHNT, CDR2 YYREEE (reference sequence). The CDR3 sequence is CASSLGGVGEAFF.

V and J are TRBV5-1 and TRBJ2-1. CDR1 and CDR2 (germline): SGHRS, YFSETQ. The CDR3 runs to 13 residues. This CDR3 reads CASSFGGYNEQFF.

The CDR3 here is CASSELGQGGKLFF. The chain combines TRBV6-1 with TRBJ1-4; TCRdb's D call, TRBD1, is unchecked because there is no DNA. This CDR3 region has 14 residues. The germline V gene has CDR1 MNHNS and CDR2 SASEGT.

V and J are TRBV12-3 or TRBV12-4 and TRBJ2-1; TCRdb picks TRBD2, but there is no DNA to check that call. The CDR3 has 15 amino acids. The CDR3 protein is CASSLGTSGVHEQFF.

The rearrangement joins TRBV19 to TRBJ1-5. The CDR3 length is 15 residues. Germline V CDR1 and CDR2: LNHDA, SQIVND (reference sequence). CDR3 residues: CASSIVRGPHQPQHF.

This chain uses TRBV6-5 with TRBJ1-6; without DNA, the TCRdb call of TRBD1 cannot be checked. The CDR3 extends over 14 amino acids. In germline, CDR1 is MNHEY, CDR2 SVGAGI. The CDR3: CASSYIDSDSPLHF.

The CDR3 protein is CARLILAVSDEQFF. The V call is TRBV5-5, the J call TRBJ2-1; TCRdb designates TRBD2, a call that cannot be tested without DNA. The germline CDR1 and CDR2 sequences are SGHKS and YYEKEE (reference sequence). There are 14 residues in the CDR3.

Its frequency marks this clonotype as medium-sized. The rearrangement links TRBV6-5 to TRBJ2-1. Germline CDR1 MNHEY, CDR2 SVGAGI. The CDR3 contains 14 residues. The CDR3 sequence: CASSYEFSYNEQFF.

The J gene is TRBJ1-3, the V gene TRBV6-5; the TCRdb call, TRBD1, lacks DNA for checking. The CDR3 length is 13 residues. Germline CDR1 and CDR2: MNHEY and SVGAGI. CDR3: CASSTLVGDTIYF.

The chain carries TRBV11-2 and TRBJ2-1; TCRdb's D call of TRBD1 is untestable without DNA. CDR3 size: 14 residues. CDR1 and CDR2 from the germline V gene are SGHAT and FQNNGV. The CDR3 protein is CASGTGLLTGEQFF.

The V and J genes are TRBV5-5 and TRBJ1-4; TCRdb gives TRBD1 as the D gene, but with no DNA this cannot be confirmed. Germline assignment: CDR1 SGHKS and CDR2 YYEKEE (reference sequence). The CDR3 is 14 amino acids. The chain's CDR3 is CASSLGQGNEKLFF.

CDR3: CASSLQGSGVGSYNEQFF. This chain uses TRBV27 with TRBJ2-1; TCRdb outputs TRBD1, but without DNA this stays unchecked. Germline V gives CDR1 MNHEY, CDR2 SMNVEV (reference sequence). The CDR3 is made up of 18 amino acids.

The J gene is TRBJ2-3, the V gene TRBV6-2 or TRBV6-3; TCRdb's D gene call, TRBD2, goes unchecked for lack of DNA. Germline values: CDR1 MNHEY, CDR2 SVGEGT. This CDR3 region has 15 residues. CDR3 region: CASSHSGGSTDTQYF.

This chain connects TRBV18 to TRBJ2-6; checking the TCRdb D call of TRBD2 is not possible without DNA. The germline gives CDR1 KGHSH, CDR2 LQKENI. The CDR3 consists of 18 residues. CDR3 protein: CASSPRQGGTPGANVLTF.

The genes are TRBV6-6 and TRBJ2-7; without DNA, the TCRdb call of TRBD2 cannot be checked. In germline, CDR1 is MNHNY, CDR2 SVGAGI (reference sequence). CDR3 length: 15 residues. The CDR3 reads CASSGTSGALYEQYF.

Frequency places this clonotype as medium-sized (0.01 to 0.1%). The CDR3 reads CSVPQQPGQGANYGYTF. The J gene is TRBJ1-2, the V gene TRBV29-1; absent DNA, TCRdb's TRBD1 call cannot be checked. The CDR3 sequence is 17 residues long. Germline loops: CDR1 SQVTM, CDR2 ANQGSEA.

The V and J genes are TRBV6-4 and TRBJ2-1; TCRdb outputs TRBD2, but without DNA this stays unchecked. The CDR3 length is 16 residues. Germline V gene sequence: CDR1 MRHNA, CDR2 SNTAGT. The CDR3 loop reads CASSVDLAGGYNEQFF.

The chain links TRBV6-5 to TRBJ2-6; the D gene TCRdb calls, TRBD1, cannot be checked with no DNA. CDR3 length: 18 residues. Germline V gene data show CDR1 as MNHEY and CDR2 as SVGAGI. CDR3 protein: CASRTGTGGFSGANVLTF.